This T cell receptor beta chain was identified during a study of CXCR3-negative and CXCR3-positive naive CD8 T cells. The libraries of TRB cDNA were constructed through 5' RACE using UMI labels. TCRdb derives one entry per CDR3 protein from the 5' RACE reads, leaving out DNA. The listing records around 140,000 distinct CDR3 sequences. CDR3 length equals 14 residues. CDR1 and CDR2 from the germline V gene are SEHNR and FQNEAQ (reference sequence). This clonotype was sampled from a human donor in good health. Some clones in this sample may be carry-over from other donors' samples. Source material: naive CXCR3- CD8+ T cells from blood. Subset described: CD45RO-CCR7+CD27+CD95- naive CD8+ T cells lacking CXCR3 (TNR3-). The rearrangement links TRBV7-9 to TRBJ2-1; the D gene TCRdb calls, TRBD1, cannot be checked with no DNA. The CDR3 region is CASSLLGAPSEQFF.